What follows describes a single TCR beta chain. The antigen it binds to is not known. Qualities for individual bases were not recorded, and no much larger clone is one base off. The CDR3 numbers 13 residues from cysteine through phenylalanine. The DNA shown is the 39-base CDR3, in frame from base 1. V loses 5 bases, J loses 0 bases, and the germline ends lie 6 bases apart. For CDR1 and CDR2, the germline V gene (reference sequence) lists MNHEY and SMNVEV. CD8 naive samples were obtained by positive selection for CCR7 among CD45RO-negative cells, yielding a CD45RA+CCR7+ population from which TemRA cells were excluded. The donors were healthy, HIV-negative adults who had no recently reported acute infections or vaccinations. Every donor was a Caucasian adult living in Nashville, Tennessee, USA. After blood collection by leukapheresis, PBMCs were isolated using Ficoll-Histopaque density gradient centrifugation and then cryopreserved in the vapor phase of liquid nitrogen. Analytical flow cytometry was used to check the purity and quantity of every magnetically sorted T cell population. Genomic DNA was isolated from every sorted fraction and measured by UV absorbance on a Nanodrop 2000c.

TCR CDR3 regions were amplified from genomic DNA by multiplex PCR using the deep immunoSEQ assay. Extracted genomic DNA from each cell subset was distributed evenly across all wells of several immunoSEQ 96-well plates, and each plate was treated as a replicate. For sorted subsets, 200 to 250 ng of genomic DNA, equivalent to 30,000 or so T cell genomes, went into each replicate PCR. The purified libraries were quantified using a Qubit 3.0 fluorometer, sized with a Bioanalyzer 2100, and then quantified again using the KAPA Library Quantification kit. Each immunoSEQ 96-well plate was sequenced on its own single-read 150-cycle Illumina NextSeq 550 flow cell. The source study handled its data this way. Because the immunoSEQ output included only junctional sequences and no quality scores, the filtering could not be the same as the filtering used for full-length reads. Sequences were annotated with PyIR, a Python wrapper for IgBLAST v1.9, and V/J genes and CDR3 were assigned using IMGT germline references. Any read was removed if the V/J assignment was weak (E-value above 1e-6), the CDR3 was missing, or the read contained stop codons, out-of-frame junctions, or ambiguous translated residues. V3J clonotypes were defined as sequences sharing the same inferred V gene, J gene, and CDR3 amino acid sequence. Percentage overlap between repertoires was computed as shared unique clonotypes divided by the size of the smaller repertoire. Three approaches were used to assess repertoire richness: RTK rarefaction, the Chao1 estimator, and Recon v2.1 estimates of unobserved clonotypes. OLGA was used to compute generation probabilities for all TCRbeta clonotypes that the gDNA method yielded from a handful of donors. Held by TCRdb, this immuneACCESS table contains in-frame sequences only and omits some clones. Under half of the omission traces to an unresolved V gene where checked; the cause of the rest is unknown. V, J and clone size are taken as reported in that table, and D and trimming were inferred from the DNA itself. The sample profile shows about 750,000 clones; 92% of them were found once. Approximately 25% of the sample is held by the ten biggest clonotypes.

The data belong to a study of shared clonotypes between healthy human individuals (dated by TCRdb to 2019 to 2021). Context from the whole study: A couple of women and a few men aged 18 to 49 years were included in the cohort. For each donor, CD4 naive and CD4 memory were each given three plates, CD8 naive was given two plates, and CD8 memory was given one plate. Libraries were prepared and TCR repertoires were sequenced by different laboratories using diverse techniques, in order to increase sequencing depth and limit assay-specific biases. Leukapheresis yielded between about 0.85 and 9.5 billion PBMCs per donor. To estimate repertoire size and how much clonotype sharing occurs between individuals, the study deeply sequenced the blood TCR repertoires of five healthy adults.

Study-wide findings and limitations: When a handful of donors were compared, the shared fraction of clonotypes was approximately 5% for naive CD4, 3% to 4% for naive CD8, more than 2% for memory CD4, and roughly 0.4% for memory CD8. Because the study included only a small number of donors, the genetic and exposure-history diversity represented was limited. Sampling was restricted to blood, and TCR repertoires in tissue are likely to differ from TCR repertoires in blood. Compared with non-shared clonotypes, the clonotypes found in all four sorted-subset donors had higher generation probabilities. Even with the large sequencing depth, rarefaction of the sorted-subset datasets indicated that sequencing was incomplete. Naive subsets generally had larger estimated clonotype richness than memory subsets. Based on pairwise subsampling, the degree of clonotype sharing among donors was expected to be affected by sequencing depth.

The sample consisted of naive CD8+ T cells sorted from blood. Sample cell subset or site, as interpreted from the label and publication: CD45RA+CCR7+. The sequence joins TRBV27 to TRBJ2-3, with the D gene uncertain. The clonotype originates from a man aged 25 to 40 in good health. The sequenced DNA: TGTGCCAGCAGTGTCACTAGCACAGATACGCAGTATTTT. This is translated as CASSVTSTDTQYF.